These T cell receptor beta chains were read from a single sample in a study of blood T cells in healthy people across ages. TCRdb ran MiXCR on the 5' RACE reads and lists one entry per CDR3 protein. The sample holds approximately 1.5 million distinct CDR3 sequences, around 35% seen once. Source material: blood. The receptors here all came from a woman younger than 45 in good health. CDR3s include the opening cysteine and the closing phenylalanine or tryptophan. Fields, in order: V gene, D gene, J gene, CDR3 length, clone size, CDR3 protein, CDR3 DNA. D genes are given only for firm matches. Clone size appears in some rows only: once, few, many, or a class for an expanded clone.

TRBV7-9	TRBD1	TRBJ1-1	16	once	CASSPTGGGMNTEAFF	TGTGCCAGCAGCCCGACAGGGGGCGGGATGAACACTGAAGCTTTCTTT
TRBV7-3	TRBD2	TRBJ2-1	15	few	CASSLWLADYNEQFF	TGTGCCAGCAGCTTGTGGCTAGCGGACTACAATGAGCAGTTCTTC
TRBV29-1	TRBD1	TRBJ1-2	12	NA	CSDGITGGGYTF	TGCAGCGACGGGATAACAGGGGGTGGCTACACCTTC
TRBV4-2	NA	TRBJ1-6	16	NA	CASSQGGREWGSPLHF	TGTGCCAGCAGCCAAGGGGGGAGGGAGTGGGGTTCACCCCTCCACTTT
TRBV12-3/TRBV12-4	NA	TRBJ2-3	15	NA	CASSSTVERKDTQYF	TGTGCCAGCAGTTCAACGGTGGAGCGTAAAGATACGCAGTATTTT
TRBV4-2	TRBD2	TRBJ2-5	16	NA	CASSPWRGGPSETQYF	TGTGCCAGCAGCCCGTGGAGGGGAGGGCCCTCAGAGACCCAGTACTTC
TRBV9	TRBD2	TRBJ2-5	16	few	CASSVGAGGEQETQYF	TGTGCCAGCAGCGTAGGAGCGGGGGGCGAACAAGAGACCCAGTACTTC
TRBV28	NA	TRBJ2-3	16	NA	CASSLRGSDFTDTQYF	TGTGCCAGCAGTTTACGCGGCTCCGACTTCACAGATACGCAGTATTTT
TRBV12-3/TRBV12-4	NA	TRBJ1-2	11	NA	CASSLDYGCTF	TGTGCCAGCAGTTTAGACTATGGCTGCACCTTC
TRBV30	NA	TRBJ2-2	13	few	CAWCKDNTGELFF	TGTGCCTGGTGCAAAGATAACACCGGGGAGCTGTTTTTT
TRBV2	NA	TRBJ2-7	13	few	CASRGDGPYEQYF	TGTGCCAGCAGGGGGGACGGCCCCTACGAGCAGTACTTC
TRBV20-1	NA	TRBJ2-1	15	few	CSAYPGLEDLAEQFF	TGCAGTGCTTACCCGGGACTGGAGGATCTGGCTGAGCAGTTCTTC
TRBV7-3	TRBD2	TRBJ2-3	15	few	CASSQVAGGEDTQYF	TGTGCCAGCAGCCAAGTAGCGGGGGGGGAAGATACGCAGTATTTT
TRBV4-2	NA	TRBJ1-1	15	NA	CASSQDFAGSTEAFF	TGTGCCAGCAGCCAAGATTTCGCAGGTTCCACTGAAGCTTTCTTT
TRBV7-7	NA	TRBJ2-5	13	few	CASSLQNQETQYF	TGTGCCAGCAGCTTACAGAACCAAGAGACCCAGTACTTC
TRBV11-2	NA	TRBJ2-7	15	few	CASSLDLLQSYEQYF	TGTGCCAGCAGCTTAGATCTTTTACAGTCCTACGAGCAGTACTTC
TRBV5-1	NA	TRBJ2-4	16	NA	CASSLGRASGVDIQYF	TGCGCCAGCAGCTTAGGCAGGGCTTCGGGAGTGGACATTCAGTACTTC
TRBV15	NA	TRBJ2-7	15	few	CATSRERGGFSEQYF	TGTGCCACCAGCAGAGAACGGGGTGGCTTCTCCGAGCAGTACTTC
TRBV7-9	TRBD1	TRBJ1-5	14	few	CASSRTGFNQPQHF	TGTGCCAGCAGCCGGACAGGGTTCAATCAGCCCCAGCATTTT
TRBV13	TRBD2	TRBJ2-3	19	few	CASSTRLAGGQTSTDTQYF	TGTGCCAGCAGCACACGACTAGCGGGAGGCCAGACTAGCACAGATACGCAGTATTTT
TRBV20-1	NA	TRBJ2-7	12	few	CSASPLPYEQYF	TGCAGTGCTAGTCCCCTTCCCTACGAGCAGTACTTC
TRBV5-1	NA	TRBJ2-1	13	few	CASSSPGPHEQFF	TGCGCCAGCAGCTCTCCAGGGCCCCATGAGCAGTTCTTC
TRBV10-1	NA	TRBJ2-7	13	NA	CASSLSGGAEQYF	TGCGCCAGCAGCTTAAGTGGGGGGGCCGAGCAGTACTTC
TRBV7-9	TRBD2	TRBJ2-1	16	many	CASSPPGTSGYNEQFF	TGTGCCAGCAGCCCACCCGGGACTAGCGGCTACAATGAGCAGTTCTTC
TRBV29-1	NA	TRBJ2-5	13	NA	CSVGPGLPEAQYF	TGCAGCGTTGGACCGGGACTCCCAGAGGCCCAGTACTTC
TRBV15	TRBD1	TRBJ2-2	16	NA	CATSSETGMDTGELFF	TGTGCCACCAGCAGTGAGACAGGGATGGACACCGGGGAGCTGTTTTTT
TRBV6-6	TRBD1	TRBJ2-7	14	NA	CASSYDHTGVEQYF	TGTGCCAGCAGTTACGACCACACAGGGGTCGAGCAGTACTTC
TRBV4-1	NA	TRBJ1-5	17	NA	CASSQDQWGLDNQPQHF	TGCGCCAGCAGCCAAGATCAATGGGGGCTTGACAATCAGCCCCAGCATTTT
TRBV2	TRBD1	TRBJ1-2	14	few	CASSETDRGYGYTF	TGTGCCAGCAGTGAAACGGACAGGGGCTATGGCTACACCTTC
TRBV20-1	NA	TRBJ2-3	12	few	CSAPRWPDTQYF	TGCAGTGCTCCGCGTTGGCCCGATACGCAGTATTTT
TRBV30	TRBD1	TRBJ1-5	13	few	CAWSGTAHQPQHF	TGTGCCTGGTCCGGGACAGCCCATCAGCCCCAGCATTTT
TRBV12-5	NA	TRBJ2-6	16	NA	CASGLGDNSGANVLTF	TGTGCTAGTGGTTTAGGGGACAACTCTGGGGCCAACGTCCTGACTTTC
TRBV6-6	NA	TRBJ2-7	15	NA	CASSYWGAGSYEQYF	TGTGCCAGCAGTTACTGGGGGGCGGGCTCCTACGAGCAGTACTTC
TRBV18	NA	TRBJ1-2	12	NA	CACSRGQSGYTF	TGTGCCTGCTCTCGCGGACAGTCCGGCTACACCTTC
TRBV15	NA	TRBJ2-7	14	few	CATSDPLQGAEQYF	TGTGCCACCAGCGACCCCTTACAGGGCGCGGAGCAGTACTTC
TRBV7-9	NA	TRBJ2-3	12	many	CASSKHGDTQYF	TGTGCCAGCAGCAAACATGGAGATACGCAGTATTTT
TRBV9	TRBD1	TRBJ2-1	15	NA	CASSGLDRGLNEQFF	TGTGCCAGCAGCGGGTTGGACAGGGGGCTGAATGAGCAGTTCTTC
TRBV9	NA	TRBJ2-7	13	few	CASSVDPNNEQYF	TGTGCCAGCAGCGTTGATCCTAACAACGAGCAGTACTTC
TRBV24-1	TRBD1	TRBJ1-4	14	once	CATSDILQGEKLFF	TGTGCCACCAGTGATATATTACAGGGGGAAAAACTGTTTTTT
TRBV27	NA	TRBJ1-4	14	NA	CASSYRGYNEKLFF	TGTGCCAGCAGTTACAGAGGTTACAATGAAAAACTGTTTTTT
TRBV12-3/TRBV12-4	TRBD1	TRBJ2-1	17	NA	CASSRGQGRGPYNEQFF	TGTGCCAGCAGCCGTGGACAGGGACGGGGCCCCTACAATGAGCAGTTCTTC
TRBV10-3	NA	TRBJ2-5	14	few	CATQEVMHQETQYF	TGTGCCACCCAGGAAGTAATGCACCAAGAGACCCAGTACTTC
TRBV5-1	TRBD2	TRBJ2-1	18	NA	CASSQGLAGGAPYNEQFF	TGCGCCAGCAGCCAGGGACTAGCGGGGGGGGCCCCCTACAATGAGCAGTTCTTC
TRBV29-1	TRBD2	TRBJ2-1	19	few	CSVHDTGTSGRPHYNEQFF	TGCAGCGTTCATGATACCGGGACTAGCGGGAGGCCCCACTACAATGAGCAGTTCTTC
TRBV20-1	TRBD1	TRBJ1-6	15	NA	CSAVAGTGVNSPLHF	TGCAGTGCTGTAGCCGGGACAGGGGTAAATTCACCCCTCCACTTT
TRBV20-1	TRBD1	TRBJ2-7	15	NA	CSAQLAARGFYEQYF	TGCAGTGCCCAGCTGGCGGCCAGGGGGTTTTACGAGCAGTACTTC
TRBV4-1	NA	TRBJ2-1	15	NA	CASSLGGAGGNEQFF	TGCGCCAGCAGCCTCGGCGGGGCTGGGGGGAATGAGCAGTTCTTC
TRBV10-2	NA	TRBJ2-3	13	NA	CASSEIRTDTQYF	TGCGCCAGCAGTGAGATCCGTACAGATACGCAGTATTTT
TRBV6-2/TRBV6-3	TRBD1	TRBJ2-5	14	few	CASSYQGGRETQYF	TGTGCCAGCAGTTACCAAGGGGGCCGGGAGACCCAGTACTTC
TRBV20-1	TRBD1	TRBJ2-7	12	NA	CSASGTGIEQYF	TGCAGTGCTTCCGGGACAGGGATTGAGCAGTACTTC
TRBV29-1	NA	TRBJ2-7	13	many	CSVETEAPYEQYF	TGCAGCGTGGAAACCGAGGCACCCTACGAGCAGTACTTC
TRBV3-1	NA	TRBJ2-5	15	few	CASSPRDLGEETQYF	TGTGCCAGCAGCCCCCGTGACCTCGGAGAAGAGACCCAGTACTTC
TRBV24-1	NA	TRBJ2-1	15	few	CATSDPGFSYNEQFF	TGTGCCACCAGTGATCCGGGATTCTCCTACAATGAGCAGTTCTTC